This T cell receptor (beta chain) derives from a study of blood T cell repertoires in COVID-19. Whole-study context: Acute and convalescent COVID-19 specimens originated in the United States, Italy and Spain. Sources were T cells, B-cell-depleted T cells, or PBMCs; the material itself was cDNA or gDNA.

Original data processing: Amplification with reference gene primers provided the estimates of nucleated cell counts. Repertoires were generated with immunoSEQ multiplex PCR, while TCRdb's copy carries only in-frame clones and drops some. V, J and clone size derive from that table, while D and trimming were established from the DNA sequence. The sample has 450,000 or so clones, 70% to 90% seen once. Seattle patient enrollment occurred during active infection, with longitudinal follow-up thereafter. The V segment lost 8 bases and the J segment 2 bases; nucleotides outside the gene matches: 7. The CDR3 sequence is 15 residues long. Germline loops: CDR1 MNHEY, CDR2 SMNVEV (reference sequence).

Sequenced: peripheral blood. V is TRBV27 and J is TRBJ2-5; 11 nucleotides agree with TRBD1. This TCR came from a middle-aged woman with COVID-19, enrolled during active disease. The CDR3 coding sequence is TGTGCCAGCCGGGACAGGGGGTTGGAACAAGAGACCCAGTACTTC. Protein product: CASRDRGLEQETQYF.